A single sample is the source of the 17 T cell receptor beta chains below, sequenced in a study of blood T cell repertoires in COVID-19. Measured with immunoSEQ multiplex PCR; TCRdb has only the in-frame clones, and not every one. The table includes around 120,000 clones, roughly 70% detected once. The sequencing input was peripheral blood. The receptor set was obtained from a human donor with acute or convalescent COVID-19. The donor label of this sample is uncertain.

The chain uses TRBV28 and TRBJ1-5; perhaps TRBD1 as D (5 bases). Germline V gene sequence: CDR1 MDHEN, CDR2 SYDVKM. This CDR3 comprises 14 residues. The V and J ends lost 6 bases and 4 bases respectively, with 13 bases between them. CDR3 residues: CASSLGRSNQPQHF. For the CDR3, the DNA is TGTGCCAGCAGCTTGGGGCGGTCAAATCAGCCCCAGCATTTT. Full variable domain (outside the CDR3, taken from reference TRBV28 and TRBJ1-5): DVKVTQSSRYLVKRTGEKVFLECVQDMDHENMFWYRQDPGLGLRLIYFSYDVKMKEKGDIPEGYSVSREKKERFSLILESASTNQTSMYLCASSLGRSNQPQHFGDGTRLSIL.

The chain couples TRBV27 to TRBJ1-4, with D uncertain. The germline V gene has CDR1 MNHEY and CDR2 SMNVEV (reference sequence). The CDR3 sequence is 16 residues long. V shed 7 bases and J shed 0 bases, with 15 bases lying between them. The CDR3, as DNA: TGTGCCAGCAAATCGAGGACGGGAGCAACTAATGAAAAACTGTTTTTT. This sequence encodes CASKSRTGATNEKLFF. Full variable domain (missing parts from reference TRBV27 and TRBJ1-4): EAQVTQNPRYLITVTGKKLTVTCSQNMNHEYMSWYRQDPGLGLRQIYYSMNVEVTDKGDVPEGYKVSRKEKRNFPLILESPSPNQTSLYFCASKSRTGATNEKLFFGSGTQLSVL.

The chain uses TRBV5-1 and TRBJ2-1; 10 bases fit TRBD1. Germline CDR1 SGHRS, CDR2 YFSETQ. V dropped 4 bases and J dropped 3; count of bases not matched to a gene: 10. The CDR3 contains 17 residues. The CDR3, as DNA: TGCGCCAGCAGCAACATCCCAGGACAGGGGGACTACAATGAGCAGTTCTTC. Translation: CASSNIPGQGDYNEQFF.

The gene calls are TRBV28 and TRBJ1-6; D ambiguous. CDR1 and CDR2 (germline): MDHEN, SYDVKM. The CDR3 covers 13 residues. V was trimmed by 8 bases and J by 9 bases, leaving 14 bases between them. CDR3 loop: CASVRDRSSPLHF. DNA for the CDR3: TGTGCCAGCGTTCGGGATCGTAGTTCACCCCTCCACTTT.

This chain connects TRBV5-1 to TRBJ2-7; 9 bases fit TRBD2. The junction had 11 bases not matched to a gene; V was cut back by 4 bases and J by 3 bases. The CDR3 length is 16 residues. Germline V gives CDR1 SGHRS, CDR2 YFSETQ. CDR3 protein: CASSPGVAGELYEQYF. CDR3 sequence (DNA): TGCGCCAGCAGCCCAGGGGTAGCGGGGGAACTCTACGAGCAGTACTTC.

This clone was recorded a few times. The J gene is TRBJ1-6, the V gene TRBV30; 7 bases map to TRBD1. The junction had 3 bases not matched to a gene; V was cut back by 3 bases and J by 7 bases. The CDR3 runs 13 residues. Per the germline V gene, CDR1 is GTSNPN and CDR2 is SVGIG (reference sequence). The CDR3 DNA reads as TGTGCCTGGAGAGGACAGGCGAATTCACCCCTCCACTTT. It specifies CAWRGQANSPLHF. Combining the CDR3 with reference TRBV30 and TRBJ1-6 gives the whole variable domain SQTIHQWPATLVQPVGSPLSLECTVEGTSNPNLYWYRQAAGRGLQLLFYSVGIGQISSEVPQNLSASRPQDRQFILSSKKLLLSDSGFYLCAWRGQANSPLHFGNGTRLTVT.

The chain has TRBV25-1 and TRBJ2-1, with D tentatively TRBD1 (5 bases). This CDR3 has 14 amino acids. V was pared by 6 bases and J by 3 bases, with 12 bases between. CDR1 is MGHDK and CDR2 is SYGVNS in the germline V gene. The CDR3 DNA follows: TGTGCCAGCAGCAGGGCGGATTACTACAATGAGCAGTTCTTC. Its translation: CASSRADYYNEQFF.

The chain employs TRBV5-3 and TRBJ1-2; 7 bases are shared with TRBD1. TRBV5-3 is noted as an ORF with a role that remains uncertain. This CDR3 comprises 18 residues. Germline trimming cut 4 bases from V and 4 bases from J; bases unmatched to any gene: 19. The CDR3 nucleotides are TGTGCCAGAAGCCGCCAGGCCCCCGACAGGGCCAAACGCTATGGCTACACCTTC. Translated, it gives CARSRQAPDRAKRYGYTF.

The gene calls are TRBV7-8 and TRBJ2-1, with TRBD2 identical over 7 bases. The germline gives CDR1 SGHVS, CDR2 FQNEAQ. The CDR3 extends over 14 amino acids. Losses at the gene ends were 6 bases for V and 3 bases for J; bases not matched to a gene: 5. The DNA for the CDR3 is TGTGCCAGCAGAGAAGCGGGGAACTACAATGAGCAGTTCTTC. This encodes CASREAGNYNEQFF.

The genes are TRBV5-6 and TRBJ1-1, with no clear D. This CDR3 comprises 14 residues. Deletions cut 5 bases from V and 0 bases from J, with 11 bases between. The germline V gene encodes CDR1 SGHDT and CDR2 YYEEEE. The CDR3 loop is CASRERGLNTEAFF. The CDR3 DNA reads TGTGCCAGCAGGGAACGGGGTTTGAACACTGAAGCTTTCTTT. Using reference TRBV5-6 and TRBJ1-1 for the parts outside the CDR3, the full variable domain is DAGVTQSPTHLIKTRGQQVTLRCSPKSGHDTVSWYQQALGQGPQFIFQYYEEEERQRGNFPDRFSGHQFPNYSSELNVNALLLGDSALYLCASRERGLNTEAFFGQGTRLTVV.

The J gene is TRBJ1-4, the V gene TRBV7-9; the D is unclear. V lost 0 bases, J lost 0 bases, and 8 bases lay in between. Germline lookup yields CDR1 SEHNR and CDR2 FQNEAQ (reference sequence). This CDR3 is built from 16 residues. The CDR3: CASSLALAATNEKLFF. In DNA form, the CDR3 reads TGTGCCAGCAGCTTAGCGCTAGCTGCAACTAATGAAAAACTGTTTTTT.

A remark on this clone: One end of the junction fails to match germline, which may point to a read error. The CDR3 loop reads CASSQPTGGGYNKQFF. CDR3 DNA sequence: TGTGCCAGCAGCCAGCCTACAGGGGGCGGGTACAATAAGCAGTTCTTC. The rearrangement uses TRBV14 and TRBJ2-1; 9 nucleotides match TRBD1. Germline loops: CDR1 SGHDN, CDR2 FVKESK. The CDR3 sequence is 16 residues long.

This rearrangement joins TRBV15 to TRBJ2-7; the D gene is possibly TRBD1 (5 bases). The V gene's germline CDR1 is LNHNV and CDR2 YYDKDF (reference sequence). Trimming pared 4 bases from V and 5 bases from J, leaving 12 bases between. The CDR3 totals 13 residues. CDR3 DNA sequence: TGTGCCACCAGCATTCTCAGGGTAAACGAGCAGTACTTC. This translates into CATSILRVNEQYF.

The rearrangement links TRBV10-3 to TRBJ2-1; 10 positions match TRBD2. The ends lost 11 bases at V and 1 base at J; junction bases unmatched: 11. Germline assignment: CDR1 ENHRY and CDR2 SYGVKD. This CDR3 comprises 16 residues. CDR3: CASTRGSGGSYNEQFF. CDR3 bases: TGTGCCTCAACTAGGGGTAGCGGGGGGTCCTACAATGAGCAGTTCTTC.

In its sample, this clone was seen a few times. The V gene is TRBV4-1, the J gene TRBJ1-4; 7 bases fit TRBD1. CDR3 length: 16 amino acids. Looked up from germline, CDR1 is MGHRA and CDR2 is YSYEKL. With 4 bases clipped from V and 5 bases from J, the junction kept 10 bases outside the gene matches. The CDR3 DNA reads as TGCGCCAGCAGCCCAAAGCTGGAGGGGGCAAATGAAAAACTGTTTTTT. This translates into CASSPKLEGANEKLFF.

This clone was picked up a small number of times. The J gene is TRBJ1-2, the V gene TRBV27; D is possibly TRBD1 (6 bases). The CDR3 is 13 residues long. Germline V lookup: CDR1 MNHEY, CDR2 SMNVEV (reference sequence). The V and J ends lost 4 bases and 2 bases respectively, with 8 bases between them. CDR3 nucleotides: TGTGCCAGCAGTTGGGGGCAGAACTATGGCTACACCTTC. It encodes CASSWGQNYGYTF.

V usage is TRBV5-1 and J usage is TRBJ2-5; the match to TRBD2 covers 11 bases. This CDR3 comprises 16 residues. Per germline, CDR1 SGHRS and CDR2 YFSETQ. V gave up 0 bases and J gave up 3 bases; unmatched junction bases: 4. CDR3 in amino acids: CASSLARLAGKETQYF. As DNA, the CDR3 is TGCGCCAGCAGCTTGGCCCGACTAGCGGGGAAAGAGACCCAGTACTTC.